These 7 T cell receptor beta chains share one sample of origin, sequenced in a study of T-cell reconstitution after alpha-beta-depleted transplantation in children (TCRdb year 2016). The library was produced with PCR. Sequencer: Illumina HiSeq 2500. Molecular barcoding was employed in the preparation of TCR libraries, with unique molecular identifiers being used to normalize TCRbeta repertoire quantification. The public reads were reanalyzed by TCRdb: fastp trimming at Q25, MiXCR alignment, in-frame beta chains only. Records with the same CDR3 protein are collapsed into one entry carrying the most frequent genes and DNA. Within this sample are under 300,000 distinct CDR3 sequences, with 11% of them counted one time only. The top ten constitute around a quarter of the sample. The label giving this sample's treatment or condition can be read as: allogeneic hematopoietic cell transplantation with graft depleted of TCRalphabeta T cells and CD19 B cells.

The input for sequencing was peripheral blood, taken 180 days after TCRalphabeta/CD19-depleted stem cell transplant. These receptors were collected from a male patient between 2 and 10 years old who had a stem cell transplant for chronic granulomatous disease, so the T cells may come from the graft donor.

The J gene is TRBJ1-5, the V gene TRBV2; D may be TRBD1 (5 bases). The germline V gene has CDR1 SNHLY and CDR2 FYNNEI. Trimming took off 5 bases at V and 2 bases at J, with 16 bases between the two ends. There are 16 residues in the CDR3. CDR3 in amino acids: CASSRPGGWGNQPQHF. The CDR3 bases are TGTGCCAGCAGTCGCCCCGGGGGGTGGGGCAATCAGCCCCAGCATTTT.

Concerning this clonotype: A single base separates this from a much larger clone, so it may be a read error. The rearrangement links TRBV5-5 to TRBJ2-3, with 7 bases identical to TRBD2. Germline-derived CDR1 and CDR2 are SGHKS and YYEKEE (reference sequence). CDR3 length: 17 amino acids. The CDR3 nucleotides read TGTGCCTGCAGCTTCCTCGCGGGAGCCCCCCCCACAGATACGCAGTATTTT. This encodes CACSFLAGAPPTDTQYF.

In its sample, this clonotype was seen many times. The rearrangement joins TRBV6-2 or TRBV6-3 to TRBJ2-5; 8 positions match TRBD1. The CDR3 extends over 14 amino acids. V lost 5 bases and J lost 3; bases outside the gene matches: 5. The germline CDR1 and CDR2 sequences are MNHEY and SVGEGT. The CDR3 region is CASSRQGLEETQYF. The CDR3 region has the DNA TGTGCCAGCAGTAGACAGGGGTTAGAAGAGACCCAGTACTTC.

The chain recombines TRBV13 with TRBJ2-1; D gene uncertain. The germline V gene has CDR1 PRHDT and CDR2 FYEKMQ (reference sequence). Trimming cost V 0 bases and J 10 bases, with 7 bases left between them. This CDR3 region has 12 residues. The CDR3, as DNA: TGTGCCAGCAGCTTAGGTTTGTTGGAGCAGTTCTTC. It encodes CASSLGLLEQFF.

This clonotype occurred many times. The rearrangement uses TRBV7-3 and TRBJ2-3, with 7 bases that match TRBD1. J was trimmed by 4 bases and V by 0 bases; bases with no gene match: 22. This CDR3 region has 21 residues. Germline V lookup: CDR1 SGHTA, CDR2 FQGTGA. In DNA, the CDR3 is TGTGCCAGCAGCTTAACCCCCCCCGGAGACAGGGAAGGAGAAGCATCAGATACGCAGTATTTT. This codes for CASSLTPPGDREGEASDTQYF. The complete variable domain, with remaining parts taken from reference TRBV7-3 and TRBJ2-3, reads GAGVSQTPSNKVTEKGKYVELRCDPISGHTALYWYRQSLGQGPEFLIYFQGTGAADDSGLPNDRFFAVRPEGSVSTLKIQRTERGDSAVYLCASSLTPPGDREGEASDTQYFGPGTRLTVL.

This clonotype was observed at least ten times. CDR3 amino acids: CASSLKGADTQYF. The CDR3 nucleotides are TGTGCCAGCAGCTTAAAAGGTGCAGATACGCAGTATTTT. The chain combines TRBV7-3 with TRBJ2-3; D is unresolved. The germline V gene has CDR1 SGHTA and CDR2 FQGTGA. The CDR3 sequence is 13 residues long. Trimming pared 1 base from V and 4 bases from J, leaving 6 bases between.

This clonotype came up many times. The rearrangement joins TRBV9 to TRBJ2-7; 14 bases map to TRBD2. This CDR3 is built from 15 residues. Per the germline V gene, CDR1 is SGDLS and CDR2 is YYNGEE. The junction had 1 base not matched to a gene; V was cut back by 2 bases and J by 3 bases. Here the CDR3 DNA reads TGTGCCAGCAGCGTGACTAGCGGGAGGGGCTACGAGCAGTACTTC. Its protein is CASSVTSGRGYEQYF.